This T cell receptor beta chain was recorded in a study of shared clonotypes between healthy human individuals. General study findings and limits: The rarefaction results pointed to incomplete sorted-subset sequencing despite large depth.

Trimming removed 0 bases from V and 1 base from J, with 11 bases in between. The germline CDR1 and CDR2 sequences are SGDLS and YYNGEE. The CDR3 totals 16 residues. In the sorted-subset replicate PCRs, around 200 ng DNA, 25,000 to 30,000 T cell genomes, was used. Assay used: immunoSEQ multiplex PCR; TCRdb lists only in-frame clones, some missing. The table has more than 2,000,000 clones, around nine tenths seen once. As to this clone: Its antigen is currently unknown. At the DNA level, this CDR3 is encoded by other sequences in the same sample as well.

Sequenced sample: naive CD4+ T cells sorted from blood. Subset in this sample: CD45RA+ positively selected. This clonotype was obtained from a man between 18 and 29 years old in good health. The chain is built from TRBV9 and TRBJ2-1; D is perhaps TRBD2 (6 bases). The CDR3 loop reads CASSVAGSGSYNEQFF. The CDR3 coding sequence is TGTGCCAGCAGCGTAGCCGGTAGCGGATCCTACAATGAGCAGTTCTTC. Full variable domain (remainder filled in from reference TRBV9 and TRBJ2-1): DSGVTQTPKHLITATGQRVTLRCSPRSGDLSVYWYQQSLDQGLQFLIQYYNGEERAKGNILERFSAQQFPDLHSELNLSSLELGDSALYFCASSVAGSGSYNEQFFGPGTRLTVL.